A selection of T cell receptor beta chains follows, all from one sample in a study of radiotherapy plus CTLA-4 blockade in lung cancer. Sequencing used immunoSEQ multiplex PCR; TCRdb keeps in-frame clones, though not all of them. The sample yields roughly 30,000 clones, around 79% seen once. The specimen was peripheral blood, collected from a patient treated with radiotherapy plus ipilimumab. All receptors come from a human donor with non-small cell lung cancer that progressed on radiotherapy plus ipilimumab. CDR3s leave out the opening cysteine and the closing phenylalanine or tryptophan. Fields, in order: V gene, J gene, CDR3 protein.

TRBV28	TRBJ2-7	ASTGGTGGSPGY
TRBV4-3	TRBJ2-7	ASSQDGRLAQY
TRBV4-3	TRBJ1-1	ASSPGRELMNTEAF
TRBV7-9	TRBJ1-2	ASSLTDNYGYT
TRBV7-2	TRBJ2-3	ASNGGPPLTDTQY
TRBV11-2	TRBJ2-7	ASSLDSGTAYYEQY
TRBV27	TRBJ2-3	ASSLTVAGAQSTDTQY
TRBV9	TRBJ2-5	ASSVAPRGGEETQY
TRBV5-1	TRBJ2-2	ASSFNTGELF
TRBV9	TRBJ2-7	ASSNHRGTTEQY
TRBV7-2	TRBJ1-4	ASSYFPGATNEKLF
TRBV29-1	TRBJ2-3	SVGEGTGDTQY
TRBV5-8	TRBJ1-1	ASSAYRVKRTEAF
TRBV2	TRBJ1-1	ASSKEGGAEAF
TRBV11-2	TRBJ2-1	ASGRPSSYNEQF
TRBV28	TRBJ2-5	ASSALDLLSDQY
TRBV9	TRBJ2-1	ASSVVATTHNEQF
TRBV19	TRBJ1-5	ASSTPGQVIQPQH
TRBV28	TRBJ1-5	ASSFSVDSNQPQH
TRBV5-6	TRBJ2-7	ASSLIGYEQY
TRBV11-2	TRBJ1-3	ASSLGGGSGNTIY
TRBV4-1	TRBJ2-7	ASSQSPASSSYEQY
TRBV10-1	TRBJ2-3	ASSESGTPSTDTQY
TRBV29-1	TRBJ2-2	SVEDWTSGGAITGELF